The present entry profiles one T cell receptor (beta chain) with its context. In the source study's methods: Amplifying reference gene primers gave estimates of nucleated cell counts. TCRdb keeps only in-frame clones here, not all; method: immunoSEQ multiplex PCR. The V and J calls and clone size are taken from that table; D and trimming were inferred from the DNA. The table shows fewer than 250,000 clones, with around four fifths occurring only once. Germline CDR1 is SGHTA and CDR2 is FQGNSA. V lost 3 bases and J 6 bases, leaving 17 bases between the germline ends. The CDR3 contains 15 residues. The data are from a study of blood T cell repertoires in COVID-19. Study overall: T cells, B-cell-depleted T cells, or PBMCs provided the cDNA or gDNA that served as material.

The TCR was taken from a woman aged 45-60 years with acute or convalescent COVID-19. The sequencing sample was made of peripheral blood. This chain links TRBV7-2 with TRBJ1-1; D perhaps matches TRBD1 (5 bases). The CDR3 region is CASSLGPQGGSEAFF. The CDR3 region has the DNA TGTGCCAGCAGCTTGGGGCCGCAGGGCGGTTCTGAAGCTTTCTTT.